This T cell receptor beta chain was documented in a study of identical twins. V lost 6 bases and J lost 7; bases outside the gene matches: 6. This CDR3 is 12 amino acids long. Germline loops: CDR1 MGHDK, CDR2 SYGVNS. With template switching, a universal primer site was added, and the cDNA carried unique molecular identifiers. A single record per CDR3 protein comes from TCRdb applying MiXCR to the 5' RACE reads. The data contain 450,000 to 600,000 distinct CDR3 sequences, around 24% of them singletons. The same sample was also studied in work on yellow fever vaccine responses in identical twins.

The sample taken for sequencing was CD4+ T cells sorted from blood. The chain is built from TRBV25-1 and TRBJ2-7; 7 bases fit TRBD1. The clonotype was recovered from a woman aged 18-29 years in good health. CDR3 region: CASSKQGNEQYF. The CDR3 bases are TGTGCCAGCAGCAAACAGGGGAATGAGCAGTACTTC.